Following are 8 T cell receptor beta chains from one sample sequenced in a study of T cell repertoires in cytomegalovirus infection. TCRdb fed the reads into MiXCR, producing one record per CDR3 protein. There are 510,000 or so distinct CDR3 sequences in the sample; about 26% occur only once, and around 13% lies in the top ten. Sequencing input: PBMCs. Receptors originate from a human donor in good health (CMV status not recorded). Some clones in this sample may be carry-over from other donors' samples.

The CDR3 coding sequence is TGTGCCAGCAGTTCTCACAGGGGACCCATCACGGGCGAGCAGTACTTC. It encodes CASSSHRGPITGEQYF. This chain joins TRBV27 and TRBJ2-7, with TRBD1 identical over 7 bases. This CDR3 contains 16 residues. Germline V gives CDR1 MNHEY, CDR2 SMNVEV (reference sequence). The V gene end was trimmed by 4 bases and the J gene end by 6 bases; junction bases not matched to a gene: 15.

This clonotype was found a few times. V and J are TRBV7-9 and TRBJ2-7; the D is unclear. The CDR3 covers 13 residues. Trimming removed 4 bases at V and 6 bases at J, with 13 bases between. Germline CDR1 and CDR2: SEHNR and FQNEAQ (reference sequence). CDR3 loop: CASSSGWVGEQYF. CDR3 in DNA: TGTGCCAGCAGCTCCGGGTGGGTTGGCGAGCAGTACTTC.

The sample holds a few counts of this clonotype. The J gene is TRBJ2-7, the V gene TRBV11-2, with no clear D. Germline-derived CDR1 and CDR2 are SGHAT and FQNNGV. Trimming stripped 2 bases from V and 2 bases from J, with 10 bases between. This CDR3 is 14 amino acids long. CDR3 residues: CASSLSPGAYEQYV. The DNA for the CDR3 is TGTGCCAGCAGCTTATCCCCGGGCGCCTACGAGCAGTACGTC.

This rearrangement joins TRBV11-3 to TRBJ2-3; D remains ambiguous. Trimming removed 0 bases from V and 9 bases from J, with 10 bases in between. The CDR3 is 13 amino acids. Germline CDR1 SGHNT, CDR2 YENEEA. CDR3 loop: CASSLDFPGTQYF. The CDR3 DNA sequence: TGTGCCAGCAGCTTAGATTTCCCGGGCACGCAGTATTTT.

J is TRBJ2-7 and V is TRBV7-6, with D unresolved. CDR3 length equals 15 residues. Deletions cut 5 bases from V and 2 bases from J, with 16 bases between. Germline V gene sequence: CDR1 SGHVS, CDR2 FNYEAQ. The CDR3 spells CASSTKDGQTYEQYF. The CDR3 DNA follows: TGTGCCAGCAGCACCAAGGACGGCCAGACCTACGAGCAGTACTTC. Filled out from reference TRBV7-6 and TRBJ2-7, the complete variable domain reads GAGVSQSPRYKVTKRGQDVALRCDPISGHVSLYWYRQALGQGPEFLTYFNYEAQQDKSGLPNDRFSAERPEGSISTLTIQRTEQRDSAMYRCASSTKDGQTYEQYFGPGTRLTVT.

This clonotype was seen repeatedly, ten times or more. The chain has TRBV7-8 and TRBJ1-2; D is perhaps TRBD1 (5 bases). The CDR3 length is 15 residues. Germline-derived CDR1 and CDR2 are SGHVS and FQNEAQ. Trimming took 5 bases from V and 4 from J, leaving 17 bases between them. The CDR3 sequence is CASSARLRGGYGYTF. CDR3 bases: TGTGCCAGCAGCGCACGCCTTCGGGGGGGCTATGGCTACACCTTC.

Concerning this clonotype itself: At one end the junction does not follow the germline gene, possibly because of a read error. The chain combines TRBV12-3 or TRBV12-4 with TRBJ1-1; 12 nucleotides line up with TRBD1. The CDR3 has 14 residues. In DNA form, the CDR3 reads TGTGCCAGCGGGGACAGGGGGCTGAAAACTGAAGCTTTCTTT. Translation: CASGDRGLKTEAFF.

The chain combines TRBV7-3 with TRBJ2-3, with 9 bases fitting TRBD1. J gave up 6 bases and V 2 bases, and 6 bases lay outside the gene matches. The CDR3 consists of 15 residues. The germline V gene has CDR1 SGHTA and CDR2 FQGTGA. In nucleotides, the CDR3 is TGTGCCAGCAGCTTAGCACAGGGGGCGGTTGATACGCAGTATTTT. It encodes CASSLAQGAVDTQYF.